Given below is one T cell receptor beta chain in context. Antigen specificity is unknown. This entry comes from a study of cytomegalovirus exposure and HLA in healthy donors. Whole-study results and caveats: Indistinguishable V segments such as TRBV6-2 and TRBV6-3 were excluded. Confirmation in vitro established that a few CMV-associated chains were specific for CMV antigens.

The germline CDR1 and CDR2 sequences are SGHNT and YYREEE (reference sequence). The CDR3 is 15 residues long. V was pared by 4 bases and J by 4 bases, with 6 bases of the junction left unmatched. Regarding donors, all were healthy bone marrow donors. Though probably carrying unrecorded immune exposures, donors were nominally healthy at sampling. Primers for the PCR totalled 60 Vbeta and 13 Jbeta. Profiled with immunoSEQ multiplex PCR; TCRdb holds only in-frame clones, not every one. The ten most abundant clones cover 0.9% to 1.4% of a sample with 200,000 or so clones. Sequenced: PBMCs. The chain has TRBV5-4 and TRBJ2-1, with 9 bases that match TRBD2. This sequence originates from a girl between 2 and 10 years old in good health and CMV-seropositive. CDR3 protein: CASSLGLAKYNEQFF. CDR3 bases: TGTGCCAGCAGCCTTGGACTAGCGAAGTACAATGAGCAGTTCTTC.